This record looks at one T cell receptor (beta chain) sequence and its context. The antigen remains undetermined. The CDR3 has 14 residues. Per germline, CDR1 MNHNS and CDR2 SASEGT. Trimming took off 6 bases at V and 3 bases at J, with 15 bases between the two ends. An approximately 120-subject validation cohort, separate from the roughly 680-subject first cohort, supplied the donors. This sample was included in a study of cytomegalovirus exposure and HLA in healthy donors. Study-level points and caveats: A list of around 150 TCR beta chains associated with cytomegalovirus was given. In the 120 or so validation repertoires, approximately 93% of cluster scores exceeded 0, per a later analysis.

Some clones are missing from TCRdb's copy, which holds only in-frame ones; the method was immunoSEQ multiplex PCR. Seen here are 150,000 to 200,000 clones, approximately 85% observed once, and the top ten hold almost 1.5%. The origin of this receptor is a woman aged 18-29 years in good health and CMV-seronegative. The V and J genes are TRBV6-1 and TRBJ2-7; possibly TRBD1 for D (6 bases). Sequences were obtained from PBMCs. CDR3 sequence: CASSIAGTSYEQYF. CDR3 bases: TGTGCCAGCAGCATTGCCGGGACAAGCTACGAGCAGTACTTC.